Each of the 12 T cell receptor beta chains below was sequenced from the same sample in a study of cytomegalovirus exposure and HLA in healthy donors. Only in-frame clones appear in the TCRdb table, and some are missing; sequencing was by immunoSEQ multiplex PCR. The sample lists about 120,000 clones; about 85% were seen once. Sequences were obtained from PBMCs. The receptors were gathered from a woman aged 25 to 39 in good health and CMV-seronegative.

J is TRBJ1-2 and V is TRBV19; unclear D gene. V was pared by 0 bases and J by 5 bases, with 13 bases between. This CDR3 has 15 residues. Germline-derived CDR1 and CDR2 are LNHDA and SQIVND (reference sequence). The CDR3 bases are TGTGCCAGTAGTATAGAACCGGGAACAATATATGGCTACACCTTC. It specifies CASSIEPGTIYGYTF.

This CDR3 reads CASRLAGKQETQYF. The CDR3 bases are TGTGCCAGCCGACTAGCGGGGAAACAAGAGACCCAGTACTTC. The chain combines TRBV19 with TRBJ2-5, with TRBD2 matching over 11 bases. The V segment lost 9 bases and the J segment 2 bases; nucleotides outside the gene matches: 5. CDR1 and CDR2 (germline): LNHDA, SQIVND (reference sequence). This CDR3 comprises 14 residues. Looking up the rest from reference TRBV19 and TRBJ2-5 gives the full variable domain: DGGITQSPKYLFRKEGQNVTLSCEQNLNHDAMYWYRQDPGQGLRLIYYSQIVNDFQKGDIAEGYSVSREKKESFPLTVTSAQKNPTAFYLCASRLAGKQETQYFGPGTRLLVL.

The chain uses TRBV5-5 and TRBJ1-3; TRBD1 might be the D (5 bases). V gave up 4 bases and J gave up 2 bases, with 10 bases separating them. CDR3 length equals 14 residues. Germline lookup yields CDR1 SGHKS and CDR2 YYEKEE (reference sequence). The CDR3, as DNA: TGTGCCAGCAGCATGCAGGGTACTGGAAACACCATATATTTT. This gives the protein CASSMQGTGNTIYF. The entire variable domain, with the rest obtained from reference TRBV5-5 and TRBJ1-3, is as follows: DAGVTQSPTHLIKTRGQQVTLRCSPISGHKSVSWYQQVLGQGPQFIFQYYEKEERGRGNFPDRFSARQFPNYSSELNVNALLLGDSALYLCASSMQGTGNTIYFGEGSWLTVV.

This clone was observed a single time. V and J are TRBV27 and TRBJ2-5; TRBD2 matches 9 bases. V lost 2 bases to trimming and J lost 1 base; unmatched junction nucleotides: 5. Germline-derived CDR1 and CDR2 are MNHEY and SMNVEV (reference sequence). This CDR3 comprises 16 residues. The CDR3 region is CASSLRSGGLQETQYF. DNA of the CDR3: TGTGCCAGCAGTTTAAGAAGCGGGGGGCTCCAAGAGACCCAGTACTTC.

This clone turned up a few times. This chain links TRBV6-1 with TRBJ2-2; TRBD2 agrees at 11 bases. V lost 8 bases and J lost 6; bases outside the gene matches: 8. Germline lookup yields CDR1 MNHNS and CDR2 SASEGT. CDR3 length: 15 residues. The CDR3 loop reads CASERGTSGPGELFF. In nucleotides, the CDR3 is TGTGCCAGCGAAAGAGGGACTAGCGGTCCCGGGGAGCTGTTTTTT.

This chain links TRBV7-2 with TRBJ1-2; 10 bases are shared with TRBD1. The V gene end was trimmed by 8 bases and the J gene end by 6 bases; junction bases not matched to a gene: 15. From germline, CDR1 is SGHTA and CDR2 FQGNSA. This CDR3 is 16 amino acids long. Written as DNA, the CDR3 is TGTGCCAGCGGCGACAGGGGGCTGGGGACCAGGAATGGCTACACCTTC. It translates to CASGDRGLGTRNGYTF. Based on the CDR3 plus reference TRBV7-2 and TRBJ1-2, the full variable domain is GAGVSQSPSNKVTEKGKDVELRCDPISGHTALYWYRQSLGQGLEFLIYFQGNSAPDKSGLPSDRFSAERTGGSVSTLTIQRTQQEDSAVYLCASGDRGLGTRNGYTFGSGTRLTVV.

The chain is built from TRBV18 and TRBJ1-2; perhaps TRBD1 as D (6 bases). Trimming took 6 bases from V and 1 from J, leaving 12 bases between them. The germline V gene has CDR1 KGHSH and CDR2 LQKENI. The CDR3 has 14 amino acids. The CDR3, as DNA: TGTGCCAGCTCGCCGGGACAAGATAACTATGGCTACACCTTC. Encoded protein: CASSPGQDNYGYTF.

V usage is TRBV7-2 and J usage is TRBJ2-7, with 7 bases that match TRBD1. The CDR3 runs to 13 residues. With V trimmed by 5 bases and J by 4 bases, 5 bases remained unmatched. Germline lookup yields CDR1 SGHTA and CDR2 FQGNSA. CDR3 DNA: TGTGCCAGCAGCCCGGGACAGCCTTACGAGCAGTACTTC. Translation gives CASSPGQPYEQYF.

This rearrangement joins TRBV5-1 to TRBJ2-6; 9 nucleotides match TRBD1. This CDR3 region has 19 residues. The germline gives CDR1 SGHRS, CDR2 YFSETQ. V shed 0 bases and J 4 bases; nucleotides not matched to a gene: 11. CDR3 sequence reads: CASSLAVGGQGSGANVLTF. Here the CDR3 DNA reads TGCGCCAGCAGCTTGGCAGTTGGGGGACAGGGATCAGGGGCCAACGTCCTGACTTTC. Full variable domain (missing parts from reference TRBV5-1 and TRBJ2-6): KAGVTQTPRYLIKTRGQQVTLSCSPISGHRSVSWYQQTPGQGLQFLFEYFSETQRNKGNFPGRFSGRQFSNSRSEMNVSTLELGDSALYLCASSLAVGGQGSGANVLTFGAGSRLTVL.

This chain joins TRBV7-2 and TRBJ1-2; D is possibly TRBD1 (5 bases). The germline V gene has CDR1 SGHTA and CDR2 FQGNSA. This CDR3 spans 14 amino acids. V was pared by 0 bases and J by 8 bases, with 13 bases between. The CDR3 DNA reads as TGTGCCAGCAGCTTAGCGCGGGACTTGGGGGGCTACACCTTC. It is translated as CASSLARDLGGYTF. Full variable domain (rest looked up from reference TRBV7-2 and TRBJ1-2): GAGVSQSPSNKVTEKGKDVELRCDPISGHTALYWYRQSLGQGLEFLIYFQGNSAPDKSGLPSDRFSAERTGGSVSTLTIQRTQQEDSAVYLCASSLARDLGGYTFGSGTRLTVV.

The chain combines TRBV27 with TRBJ1-2; 8 bases match TRBD1. Per germline, CDR1 MNHEY and CDR2 SMNVEV (reference sequence). The junction had 7 bases not matched to a gene; V was cut back by 8 bases and J by 5 bases. This CDR3 region has 13 residues. CDR3 residues: CASRTGGLYGYTF. In DNA, the CDR3 is TGTGCCAGCCGAACAGGGGGGTTGTATGGCTACACCTTC.

The V and J genes are TRBV27 and TRBJ2-1; possibly TRBD2 for D (5 bases). CDR1 and CDR2 (germline): MNHEY, SMNVEV (reference sequence). The length of the CDR3 is 17 residues. V lost 5 bases, J lost 0 bases, and 17 bases lay in between. This CDR3 is CASSPRVQLVSYNEQFF. Written as DNA, the CDR3 is TGTGCCAGCAGTCCCCGGGTCCAACTAGTCTCCTACAATGAGCAGTTCTTC.